One sample yielded the 25 T cell receptor beta chains listed below, sequenced in a study of T-cell memory formation after mild COVID-19. TCRdb used MiXCR to reprocess the 5' RACE reads, holding one entry per CDR3 protein. Of some 190,000 distinct CDR3 sequences listed, 16% are singletons. The sequencing input was PBMCs or a T cell subset sorted from them (not recorded which). The receptors shown here come from an adult woman who had mild COVID-19 (a few samples of this study predate the infection). Cell type and time point are not known.

The rearrangement links TRBV6-5 to TRBJ1-3, with D unclear. V was clipped by 7 bases and J by 0 bases, with 13 bases between them. CDR3 length: 15 residues. Germline CDR1 reads MNHEY; CDR2 reads SVGAGI. The CDR3 DNA follows: TGTGCCAGCAAGAGAGGAGGGAACTCTGGAAACACCATATATTTT. Translation: CASKRGGNSGNTIYF.

This clonotype has a handful of counts. V and J are TRBV28 and TRBJ2-3; D is undetermined. The germline V and J ends were trimmed by 4 bases and 4 bases, with 3 bases remaining between them. Germline V lookup: CDR1 MDHEN, CDR2 SYDVKM. CDR3 length: 11 amino acids. CDR3 sequence (DNA): TGTGCCAGCAGTTCCCCAGATACGCAGTATTTT. This translates into CASSSPDTQYF. The full variable domain, in which reference TRBV28 and TRBJ2-3 provide the parts outside the CDR3, is DVKVTQSSRYLVKRTGEKVFLECVQDMDHENMFWYRQDPGLGLRLIYFSYDVKMKEKGDIPEGYSVSREKKERFSLILESASTNQTSMYLCASSSPDTQYFGPGTRLTVL.

This chain connects TRBV12-3 or TRBV12-4 to TRBJ1-1; 7 bases are a match to TRBD1. The CDR3 has 15 residues. J lost 1 base, V lost 4 bases, and 6 bases had no gene match. CDR3 nucleotides: TGTGCCAGCAGTTCGAACAGGGGCAGGAACACTGAAGCTTTCTTT. As protein: CASSSNRGRNTEAFF.

The gene calls are TRBV12-3 or TRBV12-4 and TRBJ2-7; 10 bases fit TRBD2. The CDR3 has 15 residues. The ends lost 6 bases at V and 0 bases at J; junction bases unmatched: 5. For the CDR3, the DNA is TGTGCCAGCAGCACTAGCGGGGCCGGCTCCTACGAGCAGTACTTC. Amino acid sequence: CASSTSGAGSYEQYF.

In this sample, this clonotype turned up many times. The V and J genes are TRBV2 and TRBJ2-3, with 8 bases aligning to TRBD1. The J segment lost 4 bases and the V segment lost 7 bases, leaving 7 bases of the junction unmatched. The germline V gene has CDR1 SNHLY and CDR2 FYNNEI. The CDR3 has 14 amino acids. Written as DNA, the CDR3 is TGTGCCAGCACCAGATTGACAGGGGCAGATACGCAGTATTTT. It translates to CASTRLTGADTQYF.

V usage is TRBV12-3 or TRBV12-4 and J usage is TRBJ1-2; no firm D call. The CDR3 loop spans 13 amino acids. The V and J ends lost 7 bases and 5 bases respectively, with 14 bases between them. CDR3 DNA: TGTGCCAGCACCCTAAACGGGCCTTATGGCTACACCTTC. This codes for CASTLNGPYGYTF.

This rearrangement joins TRBV14 to TRBJ2-7; no reliable D call. The CDR3 extends over 13 amino acids. V was clipped by 1 base and J by 3 bases, with 7 bases between them. Per the germline V gene, CDR1 is SGHDN and CDR2 is FVKESK. DNA of the CDR3: TGTGCCAGCAGCCAAGTGCCCAACTACGAGCAGTACTTC. Translating gives CASSQVPNYEQYF.

There are a few counts of this clonotype. J is TRBJ2-3 and V is TRBV7-8, with a weak D call TRBD1 (6 bases). Germline V lookup: CDR1 SGHVS, CDR2 FQNEAQ. With 0 bases removed from V and 6 bases from J, the gap between germline ends came to 16 bases. This CDR3 spans 16 amino acids. CDR3 amino acids: CASSLAIRQVHDTQYF. The CDR3 bases are TGTGCCAGCAGCTTAGCGATACGACAGGTTCACGATACGCAGTATTTT. Full variable domain (remainder filled in from reference TRBV7-8 and TRBJ2-3): GAGVSQSPRYKVAKRGQDVALRCDPISGHVSLFWYQQALGQGPEFLTYFQNEAQLDKSGLPSDRFFAERPEGSVSTLKIQRTQQEDSAVYLCASSLAIRQVHDTQYFGPGTRLTVL.

In its sample, this clonotype was seen a few times. The V gene is TRBV7-9, the J gene TRBJ2-3; 8 nucleotides agree with TRBD2. This CDR3 comprises 13 residues. Unmatched junction bases numbered 3, after V lost 5 bases and J lost 5 bases. Germline CDR1 and CDR2: SEHNR and FQNEAQ (reference sequence). CDR3 coding DNA: TGTGCCAGCAGCATTAGCGGGGTAGATACGCAGTATTTT. It codes for CASSISGVDTQYF.

Here the CDR3 DNA reads TGTGCCTGGAGTGGCAGGATTCGAATGAACTATGGCTACACCTTC. Encoded protein: CAWSGRIRMNYGYTF. This chain uses TRBV30 with TRBJ1-2; D is uncertain. The CDR3 length is 15 residues. Trimming removed 1 base from V and 2 bases from J, with 14 bases in between. Germline V lookup: CDR1 GTSNPN, CDR2 SVGIG (reference sequence).

The chain combines TRBV5-1 with TRBJ2-7; maybe TRBD1 (12 bases). V was pared by 4 bases and J by 4 bases, with 39 bases between. The CDR3 covers 22 residues. Germline V gene data show CDR1 as SGHRS and CDR2 as YFSETQ. CDR3 loop: CASSAGTGGLLRSSGRMYEQYF. The CDR3 DNA is TGCGCCAGCAGCGCTGGGACAGGGGGCCTTCTAAGATCTAGCGGGAGGATGTACGAGCAGTACTTC. Looking up the rest from reference TRBV5-1 and TRBJ2-7 gives the full variable domain: KAGVTQTPRYLIKTRGQQVTLSCSPISGHRSVSWYQQTPGQGLQFLFEYFSETQRNKGNFPGRFSGRQFSNSRSEMNVSTLELGDSALYLCASSAGTGGLLRSSGRMYEQYFGPGTRLTVT.

The chain employs TRBV6-5 and TRBJ2-1; 8 bases match TRBD2. The V segment lost 5 bases and the J segment 2 bases; nucleotides outside the gene matches: 2. The germline CDR1 and CDR2 sequences are MNHEY and SVGAGI. CDR3 length equals 14 residues. The DNA for the CDR3 is TGTGCCAGCAGTCAGGGACTAGCCTACAATGAGCAGTTCTTC. Amino acids: CASSQGLAYNEQFF.

The table lists this clonotype with a few counts. The chain joins TRBV25-1 to TRBJ2-1; no clear D. Per germline, CDR1 MGHDK and CDR2 SYGVNS. V was clipped by 3 bases and J by 9 bases, with 12 bases between them. This CDR3 has 13 amino acids. This CDR3 reads CASSDRLFGEQFF. In DNA form, the CDR3 reads TGTGCCAGCAGTGACAGACTGTTTGGTGAGCAGTTCTTC. Full variable domain (rest looked up from reference TRBV25-1 and TRBJ2-1): EADIYQTPRYLVIGTGKKITLECSQTMGHDKMYWYQQDPGMELHLIHYSYGVNSTEKGDLSSESTVSRIRTEHFPLTLESARPSHTSQYLCASSDRLFGEQFFGPGTRLTVL.

The chain couples TRBV4-2 to TRBJ2-7; D may be TRBD2 (7 bases). V lost 3 bases and J 3 bases, leaving 15 bases between the germline ends. This CDR3 has 15 amino acids. CDR1 and CDR2 (germline): LGHNA, YNFKEQ. The CDR3 loop is CASSQGGGSDYEQYF. The CDR3 nucleotides read TGTGCCAGCAGCCAGGGAGGGGGAAGCGACTACGAGCAGTACTTC.

This clonotype was seen a handful of times. This sequence joins TRBV7-3 and TRBJ2-5; D may be TRBD2 (5 bases). Germline V gene sequence: CDR1 SGHTA, CDR2 FQGTGA. Trimming shortened V by 6 bases and J by 1 base, and 15 bases separated the two germline ends. The CDR3 extends over 15 amino acids. The CDR3: CASRLGLNLQETQYF. In nucleotides, the CDR3 is TGTGCCAGCAGATTAGGACTCAACCTCCAAGAGACCCAGTACTTC.

The J gene is TRBJ2-1, the V gene TRBV7-2, with D perhaps TRBD1 or TRBD2 (5 bases each). The CDR3 totals 14 residues. V lost 5 bases and J 5 bases, leaving 13 bases between the germline ends. Germline V CDR1 and CDR2: SGHTA, FQGNSA. The CDR3 protein is CASSPSWGNNEQFF. For the CDR3, the DNA is TGTGCCAGCAGCCCTAGCTGGGGGAACAATGAGCAGTTCTTC.

This clonotype was recorded at least ten times. The chain links TRBV5-1 to TRBJ2-2, with D uncertain. V dropped 0 bases and J dropped 2 bases, with 8 bases sitting between them. This CDR3 has 15 residues. Germline values: CDR1 SGHRS, CDR2 YFSETQ. CDR3 DNA sequence: TGCGCCAGCAGCTTGGCAGAGCTTAACACCGGGGAGCTGTTTTTT. This translates into CASSLAELNTGELFF. The whole variable domain, remainder taken from reference TRBV5-1 and TRBJ2-2, is KAGVTQTPRYLIKTRGQQVTLSCSPISGHRSVSWYQQTPGQGLQFLFEYFSETQRNKGNFPGRFSGRQFSNSRSEMNVSTLELGDSALYLCASSLAELNTGELFFGEGSRLTVL.

Only a few counts were recorded for this clonotype. This chain connects TRBV7-2 to TRBJ2-7; 10 positions agree with TRBD2. Trimming removed 5 bases from V and 6 bases from J; junction bases left unmatched: 7. Germline loops: CDR1 SGHTA, CDR2 FQGNSA. The CDR3 is 14 amino acids. The CDR3 sequence: CASSPSGSQGEQYF. The DNA of the CDR3 is TGTGCCAGCAGCCCTAGCGGGAGCCAAGGCGAGCAGTACTTC. The variable domain in full, completed from reference TRBV7-2 and TRBJ2-7, reads GAGVSQSPSNKVTEKGKDVELRCDPISGHTALYWYRQSLGQGLEFLIYFQGNSAPDKSGLPSDRFSAERTGGSVSTLTIQRTQQEDSAVYLCASSPSGSQGEQYFGPGTRLTVT.

This clonotype turned up a few times. The chain is built from TRBV10-3 and TRBJ2-5; 11 bases map to TRBD2. V was clipped by 7 bases and J by 2 bases; unmatched bases: 6. Germline assignment: CDR1 ENHRY and CDR2 SYGVKD. The CDR3 sequence is 15 residues long. Written as DNA, the CDR3 is TGTGCCATCACTCCTAGCGGGGGGCGTCAAGAGACCCAGTACTTC. Its protein product is CAITPSGGRQETQYF.

The chain joins TRBV5-4 to TRBJ2-7, with 8 bases matching TRBD2. In germline, CDR1 is SGHNT, CDR2 YYREEE (reference sequence). The CDR3 sequence is 14 residues long. The J segment lost 5 bases and the V segment lost 4 bases, leaving 8 bases of the junction unmatched. CDR3: CASSPGGGLHEQYF. Here the CDR3 DNA reads TGTGCCAGCAGCCCGGGGGGGGGTTTACACGAGCAGTACTTC.

The V call is TRBV12-3 or TRBV12-4, the J call TRBJ1-5, with D unresolved. Deletions cut 1 base from V and 1 base from J, with 5 bases between. This CDR3 is 14 amino acids long. This chain's CDR3 is CASSLGPSNQPQHF. The CDR3 nucleotides are TGTGCCAGCAGTTTAGGCCCCAGCAATCAGCCCCAGCATTTT.

In this sample, this clonotype turned up many times. The rearrangement links TRBV20-1 to TRBJ2-1, with no clear D. Germline assignment: CDR1 DFQATT and CDR2 SNEGSKA (reference sequence). The V gene lost 7 bases and the J gene lost 4 bases, with 17 bases spanning the gap. CDR3 length equals 14 residues. The CDR3 bases are TGCAGTGTGCCCACGGCCTTGGGTTACAATGAGCAGTTCTTC. It specifies CSVPTALGYNEQFF.

The chain couples TRBV7-9 to TRBJ2-1, with unresolved D. The V gene lost 6 bases and the J gene lost 8 bases, with 14 bases spanning the gap. Per germline, CDR1 SEHNR and CDR2 FQNEAQ (reference sequence). The CDR3 totals 13 residues. DNA for the CDR3: TGTGCCAGCAGTCTTCTTGGTTCGGATGAGCAGTTCTTC. Translated: CASSLLGSDEQFF.

The rearrangement links TRBV10-3 to TRBJ2-1, with D unclear. The CDR3 runs to 12 residues. CDR1 ENHRY and CDR2 SYGVKD come from the germline V gene. V dropped 0 bases and J dropped 8 bases, with 5 bases sitting between them. The CDR3 coding sequence is TGTGCCATCAGTGAGTCGAGTGATGAGCAGTTCTTC. Residues: CAISESSDEQFF.

This clonotype was detected a few times. The chain employs TRBV27 and TRBJ1-6, with no clear D. The germline gives CDR1 MNHEY, CDR2 SMNVEV (reference sequence). The V end lost 0 bases, the J end lost 7 bases, and 7 bases lay between the germline ends. This CDR3 has 14 amino acids. CDR3 nucleotide sequence: TGTGCCAGCAGTTTATCAGGCGGAAATTCACCCCTCCACTTT. Its translation is CASSLSGGNSPLHF.